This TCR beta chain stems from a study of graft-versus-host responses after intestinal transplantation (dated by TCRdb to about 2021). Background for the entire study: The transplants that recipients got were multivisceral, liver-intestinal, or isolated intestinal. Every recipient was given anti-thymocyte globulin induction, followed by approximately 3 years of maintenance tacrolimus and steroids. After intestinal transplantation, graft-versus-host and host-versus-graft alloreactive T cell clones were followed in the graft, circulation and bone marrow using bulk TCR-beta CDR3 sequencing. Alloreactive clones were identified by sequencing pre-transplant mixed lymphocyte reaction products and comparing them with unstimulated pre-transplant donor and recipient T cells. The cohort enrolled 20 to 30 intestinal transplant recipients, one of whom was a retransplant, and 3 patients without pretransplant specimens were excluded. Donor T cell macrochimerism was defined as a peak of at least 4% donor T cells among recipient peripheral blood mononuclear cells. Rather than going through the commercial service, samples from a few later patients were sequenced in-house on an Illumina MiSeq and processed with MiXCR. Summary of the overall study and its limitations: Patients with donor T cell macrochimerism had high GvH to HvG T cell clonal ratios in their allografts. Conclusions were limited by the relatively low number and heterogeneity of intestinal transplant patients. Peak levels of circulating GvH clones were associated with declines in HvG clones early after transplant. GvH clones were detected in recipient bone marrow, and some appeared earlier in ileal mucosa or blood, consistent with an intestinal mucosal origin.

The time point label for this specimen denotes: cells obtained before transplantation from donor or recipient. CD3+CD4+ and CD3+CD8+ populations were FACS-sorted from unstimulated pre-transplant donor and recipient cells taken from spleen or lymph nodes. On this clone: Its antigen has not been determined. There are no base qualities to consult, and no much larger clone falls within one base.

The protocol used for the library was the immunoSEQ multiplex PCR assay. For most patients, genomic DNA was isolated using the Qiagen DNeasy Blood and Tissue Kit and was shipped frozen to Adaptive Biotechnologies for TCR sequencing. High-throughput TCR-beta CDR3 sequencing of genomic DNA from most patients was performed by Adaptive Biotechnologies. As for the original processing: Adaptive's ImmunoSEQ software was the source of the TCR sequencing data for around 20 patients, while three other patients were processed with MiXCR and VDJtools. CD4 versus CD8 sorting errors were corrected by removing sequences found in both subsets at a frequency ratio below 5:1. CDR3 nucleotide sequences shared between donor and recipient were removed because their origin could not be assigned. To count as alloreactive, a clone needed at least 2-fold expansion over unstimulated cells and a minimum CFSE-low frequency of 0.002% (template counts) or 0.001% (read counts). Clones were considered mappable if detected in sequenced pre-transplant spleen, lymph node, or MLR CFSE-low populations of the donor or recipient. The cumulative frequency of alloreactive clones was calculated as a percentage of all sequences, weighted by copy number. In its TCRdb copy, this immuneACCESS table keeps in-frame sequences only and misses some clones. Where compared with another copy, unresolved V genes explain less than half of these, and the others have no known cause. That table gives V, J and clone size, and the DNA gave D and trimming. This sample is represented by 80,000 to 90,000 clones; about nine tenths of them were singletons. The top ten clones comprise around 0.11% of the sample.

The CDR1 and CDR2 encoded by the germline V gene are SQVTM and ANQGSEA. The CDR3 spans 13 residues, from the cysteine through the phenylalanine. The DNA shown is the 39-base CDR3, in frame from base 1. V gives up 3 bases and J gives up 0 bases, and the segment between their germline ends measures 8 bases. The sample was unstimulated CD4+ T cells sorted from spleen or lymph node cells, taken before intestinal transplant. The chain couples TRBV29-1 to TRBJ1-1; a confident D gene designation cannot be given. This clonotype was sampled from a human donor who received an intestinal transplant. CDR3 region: CSVERALNTEAFF. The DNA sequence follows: TGCAGCGTTGAGAGAGCCTTGAACACTGAAGCTTTCTTT.